The clone carrying this T cell receptor (beta chain) was counted between two and nine times. Recovered participants had two consecutive negative NP/OP PCR tests, healthcare professional clearance, or symptom resolution. Produced via immunoSEQ multiplex PCR; TCRdb's table is partial and in-frame only. Of some 330,000 clones listed, approximately 92% are singletons. This record belongs to a study of blood T cell repertoires in COVID-19. Study summary: The analysed material was cDNA or gDNA that came from T cells, B-cell-depleted T cells, or PBMCs.

Germline V gene lookup returns CDR1 MNHEY and CDR2 SMNVEV (reference sequence). Germline trimming cut 2 bases from V and 2 bases from J; bases unmatched to any gene: 1. This CDR3 contains 14 residues. The rearrangement uses TRBV27 and TRBJ2-7; 9 bases match TRBD2. This TCR came from a woman in her 30s who had recovered from COVID-19. Sample: PBMCs or T cells enriched from blood (not recorded which). The CDR3 protein is CASSLAGGPYEQYF. Here the CDR3 DNA reads TGTGCCAGCAGTTTAGCGGGAGGGCCCTACGAGCAGTACTTC.